A single sample is the source of the 3 T cell receptor beta chains below, sequenced in a study of blood T cell repertoires in COVID-19. The assay was immunoSEQ multiplex PCR, and TCRdb's table has in-frame clones only and misses some. The sample shows roughly 370,000 clones, around 87% of them seen only once. Sequenced: PBMCs or T cells enriched from blood (not recorded which). Source of these receptors: a woman between 50 and 59 years old who had recovered from COVID-19.

The gene calls are TRBV6-1 and TRBJ1-6; D uncertain. This CDR3 has 13 amino acids. Trimming took 2 bases from V and 5 from J, leaving 4 bases between them. Germline V gene sequence: CDR1 MNHNS, CDR2 SASEGT. The CDR3 region has the DNA TGTGCCAGCAGTGAACAAAATAATTCACCCCTCCACTTT. Its protein is CASSEQNNSPLHF.

This clone was picked up one time. The rearrangement joins TRBV7-9 to TRBJ1-6; D remains unclear. From germline, CDR1 is SEHNR and CDR2 FQNEAQ (reference sequence). The CDR3 runs to 12 residues. Trimming shortened V by 10 bases and J by 4 bases, and 8 bases separated the two germline ends. CDR3: CATRVYNSPLHF. DNA for the CDR3: TGTGCCACCCGGGTGTATAATTCACCCCTCCACTTT.

V is TRBV6-5 and J is TRBJ2-7, with 7 bases fitting TRBD1. V was clipped by 4 bases and J by 2 bases; unmatched bases: 11. The V gene's germline CDR1 is MNHEY and CDR2 SVGAGI. This CDR3 comprises 16 residues. CDR3 nucleotides: TGTGCCAGCAGTTCTCCCTCCGGGACAGCCACCTACGAGCAGTACTTC. It translates to CASSSPSGTATYEQYF.